This T cell receptor beta chain emerged from a study of OX40 agonist ivuxolimab in advanced cancers. Study conclusions and caveats: CD4+ and CD8+ blood T cells expanded clonally by week 6 at 0.1 to 3.0 mg/kg.

This clone has just one count. Its antigen is still unknown. Some clones are missing from TCRdb's copy, which holds only in-frame ones; the method was immunoSEQ multiplex PCR. The sample yields more than 30,000 clones, around nine tenths seen once. The CDR3 spans 14 residues. CDR1 and CDR2 from the germline V gene are MNHNY and SVGAGI (reference sequence). Trimming cost V 6 bases and J 0 bases, with 9 bases left between them. This material consisted of CD4+ or CD8+ T cells sorted from blood, taken in a trial of the OX40 agonist ivuxolimab. The clonotype comes from an adult with an advanced solid tumor such as melanoma, head and neck, liver or kidney cancer. This sequence joins TRBV6-6 and TRBJ2-1, with a tentative D call TRBD2 (5 bases). The CDR3: CASSLAVSYNEQFF. CDR3 bases: TGTGCCAGCAGCCTAGCCGTCTCCTACAATGAGCAGTTCTTC.